These T cell receptor beta chains were read from a single sample in a study of control samples from healthy donors and cancer patients. This table comes from immunoSEQ multiplex PCR, and its TCRdb copy is limited to in-frame clones, with some not included. The data contain about 160,000 clones, nearly 96% of them singletons. Sequencing used blood. The receptors were gathered from a woman aged 25 to 45 in good health. The CDR3 runs from the conserved cysteine through the conserved F or W. Each record gives: CDR3 length, D gene, J gene, clone size, V gene, CDR3 DNA, CDR3 protein. D genes are given only for firm matches. Some rows have no size entry. The others give once, few or many, or a class for an expanded clone.

cdr3_length: 13; d_call: -; j_call: TRBJ1-1; clone_size: -; v_call: TRBV7-2; cdr3_nt: TGTGCCAGCAGTCAACAACGGGCCACTGAAGCTTTCTTT; cdr3_aa: CASSQQRATEAFF
cdr3_length: 16; d_call: TRBD1; j_call: TRBJ2-7; clone_size: -; v_call: TRBV15; cdr3_nt: TGTGCCACCAGCGGAACATTGGGACAGGGGGTCGGCGAGCAGTACTTC; cdr3_aa: CATSGTLGQGVGEQYF
cdr3_length: 16; d_call: -; j_call: TRBJ1-2; clone_size: -; v_call: TRBV15; cdr3_nt: TGTGCCACCAGCAGAGGCCCCGGACAGATTAACTATGGCTACACCTTC; cdr3_aa: CATSRGPGQINYGYTF
cdr3_length: 17; d_call: TRBD1; j_call: TRBJ1-2; clone_size: -; v_call: TRBV4-1; cdr3_nt: TGCGCCAGCAGCCAAATCGCGGGGACAGGGGCAGGGTATGGCTACACCTTC; cdr3_aa: CASSQIAGTGAGYGYTF
cdr3_length: 13; d_call: -; j_call: TRBJ2-3; clone_size: -; v_call: TRBV6-6; cdr3_nt: TGTGCCAGCATCCCAGACGGCACAGATACGCAGTATTTT; cdr3_aa: CASIPDGTDTQYF
cdr3_length: 13; d_call: TRBD1; j_call: TRBJ1-2; clone_size: -; v_call: TRBV27; cdr3_nt: TGTGCCAGCAGTCTGCCAGGGGGCCTGGGCTACACCTTC; cdr3_aa: CASSLPGGLGYTF
cdr3_length: 15; d_call: TRBD1; j_call: TRBJ2-2; clone_size: -; v_call: TRBV12-5; cdr3_nt: TGTGCTAGTGGTTGGGACAGTACAATCACCGGGGAGCTGTTTTTT; cdr3_aa: CASGWDSTITGELFF
cdr3_length: 13; d_call: -; j_call: TRBJ2-2; clone_size: -; v_call: TRBV6-5; cdr3_nt: TGTGCCAGTAGGGGCGCGAACACCGGGGAGCTGTTTTTT; cdr3_aa: CASRGANTGELFF
cdr3_length: 13; d_call: -; j_call: TRBJ1-5; clone_size: -; v_call: TRBV4-1; cdr3_nt: TGCGCCAGCAGCCAAGAAGCCGGTCAGCCCCAGCATTTT; cdr3_aa: CASSQEAGQPQHF
cdr3_length: 13; d_call: -; j_call: TRBJ1-1; clone_size: -; v_call: TRBV30; cdr3_nt: TGTGCCTGGAGTATCAGGGAGGACACTGAAGCTTTCTTT; cdr3_aa: CAWSIREDTEAFF
cdr3_length: 14; d_call: TRBD1; j_call: TRBJ1-4; clone_size: -; v_call: TRBV5-1; cdr3_nt: TGCGCCAGCAGCTACGACAGGGCTAATGAAAAACTGTTTTTT; cdr3_aa: CASSYDRANEKLFF
cdr3_length: 14; d_call: TRBD1; j_call: TRBJ2-7; clone_size: -; v_call: TRBV3-1/TRBV3-2; cdr3_nt: TGTGCCAGCAGCCAAGCCGGGACAGCCTACGAGCAGTACTTC; cdr3_aa: CASSQAGTAYEQYF
cdr3_length: 14; d_call: TRBD2; j_call: TRBJ2-7; clone_size: once; v_call: TRBV10-2; cdr3_nt: TGCGCCAGCACTGAGACGGGACTAGCCTACGAGCAGTACTTC; cdr3_aa: CASTETGLAYEQYF
cdr3_length: 17; d_call: -; j_call: TRBJ2-5; clone_size: -; v_call: TRBV28; cdr3_nt: TGTGCCAGCAGTTTTCCAAGAGACGGCAGGAGAGAAGAGACCCAGTACTTC; cdr3_aa: CASSFPRDGRREETQYF
cdr3_length: 11; d_call: -; j_call: TRBJ1-2; clone_size: -; v_call: TRBV7-9; cdr3_nt: TGTGCCTGTTGGGGGGATGATGGCTACACCTTC; cdr3_aa: CACWGDDGYTF
cdr3_length: 15; d_call: -; j_call: TRBJ1-6; clone_size: -; v_call: TRBV7-6; cdr3_nt: TGTGCCAGCAGCTTACGATCACAGGGTGATTCACCCCTCCACTTT; cdr3_aa: CASSLRSQGDSPLHF
cdr3_length: 15; d_call: TRBD2; j_call: TRBJ2-7; clone_size: -; v_call: TRBV6-5; cdr3_nt: TGTGCCAGCAGCCCAGTGGGGCTAGCGGGAGGTGGGTGGTACTTC; cdr3_aa: CASSPVGLAGGGWYF
cdr3_length: 15; d_call: TRBD1; j_call: TRBJ1-2; clone_size: -; v_call: TRBV6-5; cdr3_nt: TGTGCCAGCAGTTACAAGGGGGCAGGGGACTATGGCTACACCTTC; cdr3_aa: CASSYKGAGDYGYTF
cdr3_length: 13; d_call: -; j_call: TRBJ1-4; clone_size: -; v_call: TRBV10-1; cdr3_nt: TGCGCCAGCAGTGAAGGGGCCCGGGAAAAACTGTTTTTT; cdr3_aa: CASSEGAREKLFF
cdr3_length: 12; d_call: -; j_call: TRBJ2-5; clone_size: once; v_call: TRBV30; cdr3_nt: TGTGCCTGGAGTGTACTCGGTGAGACCCAGTACTTC; cdr3_aa: CAWSVLGETQYF
cdr3_length: 15; d_call: TRBD2; j_call: TRBJ2-1; clone_size: -; v_call: TRBV14; cdr3_nt: TGTGCCAGCAGTCTAAGCGGGGGGCCTTACAATGAGCAGTTCTTC; cdr3_aa: CASSLSGGPYNEQFF
cdr3_length: 13; d_call: -; j_call: TRBJ1-5; clone_size: -; v_call: TRBV7-8; cdr3_nt: TGTGCCAGCACCCAGGGGAGCAATCAGCCCCAGCATTTT; cdr3_aa: CASTQGSNQPQHF
cdr3_length: 16; d_call: TRBD2; j_call: TRBJ2-7; clone_size: -; v_call: TRBV4-2; cdr3_nt: TGTGCCAGCAGCCAAGAGGGAACTAGCGATCAGTACGAGCAGTACTTC; cdr3_aa: CASSQEGTSDQYEQYF
cdr3_length: 13; d_call: -; j_call: TRBJ2-1; clone_size: -; v_call: TRBV11-3; cdr3_nt: TGTGCCAGCAGCTTAACCTCAACCGGGAAGCAGTTCTTC; cdr3_aa: CASSLTSTGKQFF
cdr3_length: 13; d_call: -; j_call: TRBJ1-1; clone_size: -; v_call: TRBV28; cdr3_nt: TGTGCCAGCAGGATGGACAAGAACACTGAAGCTTTCTTT; cdr3_aa: CASRMDKNTEAFF
cdr3_length: 13; d_call: -; j_call: TRBJ1-4; clone_size: -; v_call: TRBV5-4; cdr3_nt: TGTGCCAGCAGCTTGGGGCAGGATGAAAAACTGTTTTTT; cdr3_aa: CASSLGQDEKLFF
cdr3_length: 13; d_call: TRBD2; j_call: TRBJ2-7; clone_size: -; v_call: TRBV28; cdr3_nt: TGTGCCAGCAGTTCTAGCGGGAGACACGAGCAGTACTTC; cdr3_aa: CASSSSGRHEQYF
cdr3_length: 15; d_call: -; j_call: TRBJ2-2; clone_size: -; v_call: TRBV14; cdr3_nt: TGTGCCAGCAGCCAAGTAAGGGGAAACACCGGGGAGCTGTTTTTT; cdr3_aa: CASSQVRGNTGELFF
cdr3_length: 12; d_call: -; j_call: TRBJ1-1; clone_size: -; v_call: TRBV30; cdr3_nt: TGTGCCTGGAGGGATCCCCGCTCTGAAGCTTTCTTT; cdr3_aa: CAWRDPRSEAFF
cdr3_length: 9; d_call: -; j_call: TRBJ1-2; clone_size: few; v_call: TRBV29-1; cdr3_nt: TGCAGCGTTAGCGGTGGCTACACCTTC; cdr3_aa: CSVSGGYTF
cdr3_length: 15; d_call: TRBD1; j_call: TRBJ1-2; clone_size: -; v_call: TRBV12-5; cdr3_nt: TGTGCTAGTGGTTTGGAACCAGGGGGTCGGGATGGCTACACCTTC; cdr3_aa: CASGLEPGGRDGYTF
cdr3_length: 12; d_call: -; j_call: TRBJ2-1; clone_size: -; v_call: TRBV30; cdr3_nt: TGTGCCTGGAGTCTGGGGTACAATGAGCAGTTCTTC; cdr3_aa: CAWSLGYNEQFF
cdr3_length: 15; d_call: -; j_call: TRBJ1-2; clone_size: once; v_call: TRBV4-1; cdr3_nt: TGCGCCAGCAGCCAAGATAGAGCCGGGACGGATGGCTACACCTTC; cdr3_aa: CASSQDRAGTDGYTF
cdr3_length: 13; d_call: -; j_call: TRBJ1-4; clone_size: -; v_call: TRBV13; cdr3_nt: TGTGCCAGCAGCTTGGACAGAGGGGTAAAACTGTTTTTT; cdr3_aa: CASSLDRGVKLFF
cdr3_length: 17; d_call: -; j_call: TRBJ2-1; clone_size: -; v_call: TRBV18; cdr3_nt: TGTGCCAGCTCACCAGCGAACGCGCGACTGGGAAACAATGAGCAGTTCTTC; cdr3_aa: CASSPANARLGNNEQFF
cdr3_length: 16; d_call: -; j_call: TRBJ2-1; clone_size: -; v_call: TRBV7-3; cdr3_nt: TGTGCCAGCAGCCCCGTCGGACGGACTCCCTACAATGAGCAGTTCTTC; cdr3_aa: CASSPVGRTPYNEQFF
cdr3_length: 15; d_call: -; j_call: TRBJ2-6; clone_size: few; v_call: TRBV19; cdr3_nt: TGTGCCAGTACCCTTATTTCCTCTGGGGCCAACGTCCTGACTTTC; cdr3_aa: CASTLISSGANVLTF
cdr3_length: 15; d_call: -; j_call: TRBJ1-1; clone_size: -; v_call: TRBV14; cdr3_nt: TGTGCCAGCAGCCAAGACTTGGGGCGTTTCACTGAAGCTTTCTTT; cdr3_aa: CASSQDLGRFTEAFF
cdr3_length: 17; d_call: -; j_call: TRBJ2-2; clone_size: -; v_call: TRBV5-1; cdr3_nt: TGCGCCAGCAGCTCCCCTCGGGGGCTATCCCCCACCGGGGAGCTGTTTTTT; cdr3_aa: CASSSPRGLSPTGELFF
cdr3_length: 10; d_call: -; j_call: TRBJ1-3; clone_size: -; v_call: TRBV7-9; cdr3_nt: TGTGCCAGCAGCATGAACACCATATATTTT; cdr3_aa: CASSMNTIYF
cdr3_length: 14; d_call: TRBD1; j_call: TRBJ1-3; clone_size: once; v_call: TRBV7-9; cdr3_nt: TGTGCCAGCAGCAGGGAACAGGGGTTAAACACCATATATTTT; cdr3_aa: CASSREQGLNTIYF
cdr3_length: 14; d_call: TRBD1; j_call: TRBJ2-1; clone_size: -; v_call: TRBV29-1; cdr3_nt: TGCAGCGTTGAAGGGGGGACAGCCTACAATGAGCAGTTCTTC; cdr3_aa: CSVEGGTAYNEQFF
cdr3_length: 10; d_call: -; j_call: TRBJ2-1; clone_size: -; v_call: TRBV12-3/TRBV12-4; cdr3_nt: TGTGCCAGCAGCCTAAGGGAGCAGTTCTTC; cdr3_aa: CASSLREQFF
cdr3_length: 16; d_call: -; j_call: TRBJ1-4; clone_size: once; v_call: TRBV7-8; cdr3_nt: TGTGCCAGCAGCTTAGGTACAGGGCTAACTAATGAAAAACTGTTTTTT; cdr3_aa: CASSLGTGLTNEKLFF
cdr3_length: 15; d_call: TRBD2; j_call: TRBJ2-7; clone_size: -; v_call: TRBV20-1; cdr3_nt: TGCAGTGCTAGTCCGCAGGCGGGGGGGCCCTACGAGCAGTACTTC; cdr3_aa: CSASPQAGGPYEQYF
cdr3_length: 13; d_call: -; j_call: TRBJ1-2; clone_size: -; v_call: TRBV7-8; cdr3_nt: TGTGCCAGCAGCCGCGACAGGAACTATGGCTACACCTTC; cdr3_aa: CASSRDRNYGYTF
cdr3_length: 14; d_call: TRBD1; j_call: TRBJ1-2; clone_size: -; v_call: TRBV18; cdr3_nt: TGTGCCAGCTCACCGGGACAGGGGTACGGTGGCTACACCTTC; cdr3_aa: CASSPGQGYGGYTF
cdr3_length: 14; d_call: TRBD1; j_call: TRBJ2-4; clone_size: -; v_call: TRBV29-1; cdr3_nt: TGCAGCGTTGAAGTCTGGGACAGGAAAAACATTCAGTACTTC; cdr3_aa: CSVEVWDRKNIQYF
cdr3_length: 10; d_call: -; j_call: TRBJ2-3; clone_size: -; v_call: TRBV29-1; cdr3_nt: TGCAGCGGGGGTATAGATACGCAGTATTTT; cdr3_aa: CSGGIDTQYF
cdr3_length: 14; d_call: -; j_call: TRBJ1-2; clone_size: -; v_call: TRBV28; cdr3_nt: TGTGCCAGCAGTTTAGATCTTCAGGGTGGTGGCTACACCTTC; cdr3_aa: CASSLDLQGGGYTF
cdr3_length: 18; d_call: TRBD2; j_call: TRBJ2-3; clone_size: -; v_call: TRBV11-3; cdr3_nt: TGTGCCAGCAGCTCCAACCCTCTCGCGGGAGTTAGCACAGATACGCAGTATTTT; cdr3_aa: CASSSNPLAGVSTDTQYF
cdr3_length: 16; d_call: -; j_call: TRBJ1-3; clone_size: -; v_call: TRBV13; cdr3_nt: TGTGCCAGCAGCTTAGGAACCGCGGGGACTGGAAACACCATATATTTT; cdr3_aa: CASSLGTAGTGNTIYF
cdr3_length: 13; d_call: -; j_call: TRBJ1-4; clone_size: once; v_call: TRBV29-1; cdr3_nt: TGCAGCGTTGTATTAGCAACTAATGAAAAACTGTTTTTT; cdr3_aa: CSVVLATNEKLFF
cdr3_length: 14; d_call: -; j_call: TRBJ2-1; clone_size: -; v_call: TRBV28; cdr3_nt: TGTGCCAGCAGTCCCCGGACAGTCTACAATGAGCAGTTCTTC; cdr3_aa: CASSPRTVYNEQFF
cdr3_length: 14; d_call: TRBD1; j_call: TRBJ2-5; clone_size: -; v_call: TRBV2; cdr3_nt: TGTGCCAGCAGTGACAGGGGGCAAGGGGAGACCCAGTACTTC; cdr3_aa: CASSDRGQGETQYF
cdr3_length: 14; d_call: -; j_call: TRBJ1-1; clone_size: -; v_call: TRBV15; cdr3_nt: TGTGCCACCAGCAGAGATCCCACAGGGCGTGAAGCTTTCTTT; cdr3_aa: CATSRDPTGREAFF
cdr3_length: 17; d_call: TRBD1; j_call: TRBJ2-1; clone_size: -; v_call: TRBV7-2; cdr3_nt: TGTGCCAGCAGCTCCCACCGACAGGGGGGGTACTACAATGAGCAGTTCTTC; cdr3_aa: CASSSHRQGGYYNEQFF
cdr3_length: 17; d_call: TRBD2; j_call: TRBJ2-2; clone_size: once; v_call: TRBV6-2/TRBV6-3; cdr3_nt: TGTGCCAGCAGCCACCCTCGGGGGGGGCGGAACACCGGGGAGCTGTTTTTT; cdr3_aa: CASSHPRGGRNTGELFF
cdr3_length: 17; d_call: TRBD2; j_call: TRBJ2-1; clone_size: -; v_call: TRBV6-2/TRBV6-3; cdr3_nt: TGTGCCAGCAGTACAAATCCCGGGACTAGCGGGAGTCCAGCTCAGTTCTTC; cdr3_aa: CASSTNPGTSGSPAQFF